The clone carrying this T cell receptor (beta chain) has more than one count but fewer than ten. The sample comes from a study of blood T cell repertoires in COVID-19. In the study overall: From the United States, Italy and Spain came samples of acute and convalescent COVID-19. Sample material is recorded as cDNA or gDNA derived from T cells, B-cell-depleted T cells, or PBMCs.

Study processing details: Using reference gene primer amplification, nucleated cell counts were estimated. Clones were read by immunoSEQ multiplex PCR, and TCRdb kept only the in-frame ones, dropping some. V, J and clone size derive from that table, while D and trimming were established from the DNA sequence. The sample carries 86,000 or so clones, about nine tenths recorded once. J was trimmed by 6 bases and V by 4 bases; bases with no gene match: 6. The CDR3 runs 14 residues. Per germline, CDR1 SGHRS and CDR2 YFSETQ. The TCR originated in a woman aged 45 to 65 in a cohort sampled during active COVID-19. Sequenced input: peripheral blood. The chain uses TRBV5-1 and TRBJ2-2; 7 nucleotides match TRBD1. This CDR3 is CASSRGQVPGELFF. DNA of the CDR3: TGCGCCAGCAGCCGAGGACAGGTCCCCGGGGAGCTGTTTTTT.